The 10 T cell receptor beta chains below come from one sample, sequenced in a study of cytomegalovirus exposure and HLA in healthy donors. The study ran its PCR with 60 Vbeta and 13 Jbeta primers. The protocol was immunoSEQ multiplex PCR, while the TCRdb copy is restricted to in-frame clones and leaves out a portion. This sample has more than 150,000 clones; about 81% occur once, and the top ten carry approximately 2%. Specimen: PBMCs. The origin of the receptors is a woman under 40 in good health and CMV-seronegative.

The chain uses TRBV6-4 and TRBJ2-5; TRBD1 matches at 10 bases. V gave up 5 bases and J gave up 4 bases; unmatched junction bases: 1. There are 13 residues in the CDR3. Germline V gene lookup returns CDR1 MRHNA and CDR2 SNTAGT. DNA of the CDR3: TGTGCCAGCAGTAGGACAGGGGGAGAGACCCAGTACTTC. Translated: CASSRTGGETQYF.

The chain combines TRBV5-1 with TRBJ1-5, with D possibly TRBD1 on 6 matching bases. The CDR3 has 15 amino acids. V was cut by 0 bases and J by 4 bases, with 11 bases left in between. The V gene's germline CDR1 is SGHRS and CDR2 YFSETQ. The CDR3 region is CASSLGGTPNQPQHF. Written as DNA, the CDR3 is TGCGCCAGCAGCTTGGGGGGGACACCAAATCAGCCCCAGCATTTT.

The chain has TRBV27 and TRBJ2-4; tentative D call: TRBD2 (6 bases). CDR1 is MNHEY, CDR2 SMNVEV, per germline (reference sequence). There are 17 residues in the CDR3. V was shortened by 4 bases and J by 12 bases, with 28 bases between the two germline ends. The DNA for the CDR3 is TGTGCCAGCAGTTCCTCAAGGCTACTAGCCGGGGCTCACAGTCAGTACTTC. Translated, it gives CASSSSRLLAGAHSQYF.

This clone was seen a few times. The chain couples TRBV6-6 to TRBJ2-7; TRBD1 is a possible D gene (6 bases). The CDR3 is 15 amino acids. V shed 6 bases and J shed 3 bases, with 18 bases lying between them. Looked up from germline, CDR1 is MNHNY and CDR2 is SVGAGI (reference sequence). CDR3 DNA: TGTGCCAGCAGACCCCTCGGCACAGGGTTCTACGAGCAGTACTTC. This encodes CASRPLGTGFYEQYF.

The chain combines TRBV2 with TRBJ2-7, with D tentatively TRBD1 (5 bases). Germline V gene data show CDR1 as SNHLY and CDR2 as FYNNEI. Between the trimmed V and J ends, which lost 5 bases and 6 bases, there was a span of 11 bases. The CDR3 loop spans 12 amino acids. CDR3 region: CASSPQGFEQYF. In DNA form, the CDR3 reads TGTGCCAGCAGTCCGCAGGGTTTCGAGCAGTACTTC.

The chain uses TRBV29-1 and TRBJ2-3; possibly TRBD1 for D (6 bases). V lost 0 bases and J 0 bases, leaving 19 bases between the germline ends. The CDR3 spans 18 residues. Germline values: CDR1 SQVTM, CDR2 ANQGSEA. For the CDR3, the DNA is TGCAGCGTTGAAGAGGTGGAAGCTGGGGGCGAGAGCACAGATACGCAGTATTTT. Translation gives CSVEEVEAGGESTDTQYF.

The chain joins TRBV4-3 to TRBJ2-7; TRBD1 aligns across 7 bases. This CDR3 is 16 amino acids long. The germline V gene has CDR1 LGHNA and CDR2 YSLEER. Trimming took 0 bases from V and 10 from J; bases not matched to a gene: 15. The CDR3 coding sequence is TGCGCCAGCAGCCAAGATCTAAGGACAGGCACATCGAATCAGTACTTC. Protein sequence: CASSQDLRTGTSNQYF.

This rearrangement joins TRBV4-3 to TRBJ2-5, with TRBD1 as a possible D gene (5 bases). Germline CDR1 LGHNA, CDR2 YSLEER. The CDR3 covers 15 residues. V was pared by 0 bases and J by 2 bases, with 10 bases between. CDR3 region: CASSQEQASQETQYF. CDR3 DNA sequence: TGCGCCAGCAGCCAAGAACAGGCTTCACAAGAGACCCAGTACTTC.

The chain recombines TRBV7-9 with TRBJ1-2; D possibly corresponds to TRBD1 (6 bases). Germline V gene data show CDR1 as SEHNR and CDR2 as FQNEAQ (reference sequence). Between the trimmed V and J ends, which lost 3 bases and 5 bases, there was a span of 10 bases. This CDR3 has 13 residues. Written as DNA, the CDR3 is TGTGCCAGCAGCTTTGGGGGCGATTATGGCTACACCTTC. Translation: CASSFGGDYGYTF.

Regarding this clone: The same CDR3 arises from other DNA sequences in this sample as well. V usage is TRBV6-5 and J usage is TRBJ2-3; D not resolved. The CDR3 is 12 residues long. Germline V lookup: CDR1 MNHEY, CDR2 SVGAGI. The V end lost 6 bases, the J end lost 0 bases, and 4 bases lay between the germline ends. The CDR3 coding sequence is TGTGCCAGCAGGTCTAGCACAGATACGCAGTATTTT. Protein product: CASRSSTDTQYF.